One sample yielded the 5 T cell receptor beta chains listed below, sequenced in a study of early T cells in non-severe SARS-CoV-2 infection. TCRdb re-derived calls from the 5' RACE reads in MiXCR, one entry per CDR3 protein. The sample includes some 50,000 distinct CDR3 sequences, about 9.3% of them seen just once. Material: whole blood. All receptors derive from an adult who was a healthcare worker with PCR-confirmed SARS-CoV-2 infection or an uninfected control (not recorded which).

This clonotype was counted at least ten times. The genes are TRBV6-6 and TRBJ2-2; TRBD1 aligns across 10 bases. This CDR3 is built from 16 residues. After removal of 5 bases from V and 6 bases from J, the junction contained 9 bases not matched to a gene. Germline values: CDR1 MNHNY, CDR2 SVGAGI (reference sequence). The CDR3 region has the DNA TGTGCCAGCAGTCCCTCCGGGACAGGGGTAGCCGGGGAGCTGTTTTTT. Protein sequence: CASSPSGTGVAGELFF.

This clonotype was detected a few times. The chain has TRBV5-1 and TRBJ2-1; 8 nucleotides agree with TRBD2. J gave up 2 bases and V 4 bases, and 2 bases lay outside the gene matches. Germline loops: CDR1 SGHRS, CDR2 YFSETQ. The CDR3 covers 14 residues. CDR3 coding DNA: TGCGCCAGCAGCCTCGGGGGGGCCTACAATGAGCAGTTCTTC. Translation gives CASSLGGAYNEQFF.

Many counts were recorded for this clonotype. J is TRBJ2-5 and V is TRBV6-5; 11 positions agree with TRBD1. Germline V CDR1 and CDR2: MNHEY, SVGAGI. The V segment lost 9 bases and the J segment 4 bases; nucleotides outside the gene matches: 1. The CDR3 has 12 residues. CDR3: CASGQGAETQYF. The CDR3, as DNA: TGTGCCAGTGGACAGGGGGCAGAGACCCAGTACTTC.

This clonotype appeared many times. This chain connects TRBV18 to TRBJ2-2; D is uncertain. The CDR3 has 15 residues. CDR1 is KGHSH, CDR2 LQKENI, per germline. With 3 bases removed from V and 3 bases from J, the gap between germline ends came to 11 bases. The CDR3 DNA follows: TGTGCCAGCTCACCCCGATCGACCCACACCGGGGAGCTGTTTTTT. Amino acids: CASSPRSTHTGELFF.

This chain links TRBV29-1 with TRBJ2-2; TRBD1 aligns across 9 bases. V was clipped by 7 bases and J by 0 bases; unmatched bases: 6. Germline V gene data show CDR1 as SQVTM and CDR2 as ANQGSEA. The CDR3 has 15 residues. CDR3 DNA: TGCAGCGCATACGACAGGGGGGCGAACACCGGGGAGCTGTTTTTT. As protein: CSAYDRGANTGELFF.